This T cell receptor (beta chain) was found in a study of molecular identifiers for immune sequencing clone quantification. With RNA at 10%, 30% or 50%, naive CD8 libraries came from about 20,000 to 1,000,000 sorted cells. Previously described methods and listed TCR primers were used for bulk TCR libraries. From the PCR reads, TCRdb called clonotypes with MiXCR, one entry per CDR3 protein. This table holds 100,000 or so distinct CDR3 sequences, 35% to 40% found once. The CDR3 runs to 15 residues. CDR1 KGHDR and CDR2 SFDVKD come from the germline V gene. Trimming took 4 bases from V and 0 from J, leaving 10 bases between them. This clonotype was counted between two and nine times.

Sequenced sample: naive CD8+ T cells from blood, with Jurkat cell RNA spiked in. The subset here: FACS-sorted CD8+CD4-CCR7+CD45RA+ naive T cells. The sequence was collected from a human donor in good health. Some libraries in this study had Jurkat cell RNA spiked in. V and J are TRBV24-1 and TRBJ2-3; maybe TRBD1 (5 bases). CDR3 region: CATSDHRYSTDTQYF. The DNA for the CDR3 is TGTGCCACCAGTGACCACAGGTATAGCACAGATACGCAGTATTTT.